Below are 32 T cell receptor beta chains sequenced from a single sample in a study of blood T cell repertoires in COVID-19. The data were produced by immunoSEQ multiplex PCR, yet TCRdb's version contains in-frame clones alone and is incomplete. Of approximately 57,000 clones in the sample, over 75% were seen once. Input material: peripheral blood. The source is a man in his forties or fifties with active COVID-19.

This chain connects TRBV5-4 to TRBJ2-2, with 9 bases matching TRBD1. The CDR3 is made up of 15 amino acids. Germline V CDR1 and CDR2: SGHNT, YYREEE (reference sequence). V shed 4 bases and J 3 bases; nucleotides not matched to a gene: 4. The CDR3 bases are TGTGCCAGCAGCCCTCGGACAGGGGACACCGGGGAGCTGTTTTTT. This gives the protein CASSPRTGDTGELFF. Looking up the rest from reference TRBV5-4 and TRBJ2-2 gives the full variable domain: ETGVTQSPTHLIKTRGQQVTLRCSSQSGHNTVSWYQQALGQGPQFIFQYYREEENGRGNFPPRFSGLQFPNYSSELNVNALELDDSALYLCASSPRTGDTGELFFGEGSRLTVL.

This clone was observed a few times. V and J are TRBV7-8 and TRBJ1-1, with TRBD1 matching over 7 bases. The CDR3 length is 13 residues. CDR1 and CDR2 (germline): SGHVS, FQNEAQ. The V segment lost 5 bases and the J segment 4 bases; nucleotides outside the gene matches: 4. The CDR3 reads CASSRGTATEAFF. The CDR3 DNA reads as TGTGCCAGCAGCCGCGGGACAGCCACTGAAGCTTTCTTT.

This clone was observed a handful of times. The chain joins TRBV7-9 to TRBJ1-1, with a possible D match to TRBD1 (5 bases). The germline CDR1 and CDR2 sequences are SEHNR and FQNEAQ (reference sequence). This CDR3 is built from 13 residues. V was clipped by 1 base and J by 5 bases, with 8 bases between them. This chain's CDR3 is CASSLGEGTEAFF. In DNA form, the CDR3 reads TGTGCCAGCAGCTTAGGGGAGGGGACTGAAGCTTTCTTT.

This clone was counted once. The chain is built from TRBV18 and TRBJ2-7; the match to TRBD1 covers 10 bases. Germline V gene data show CDR1 as KGHSH and CDR2 as LQKENI. V shed 6 bases, J shed 2 bases, and the junction held 4 bases outside the gene matches. The CDR3 runs 14 residues. The CDR3 reads CASSADRGTYEQYF. CDR3 nucleotide sequence: TGTGCCAGCTCGGCGGACAGGGGGACCTACGAGCAGTACTTC.

The genes are TRBV4-1 and TRBJ2-1; TRBD2 matches at 8 bases. Germline V gene data show CDR1 as MGHRA and CDR2 as YSYEKL. The CDR3 is 16 residues long. V was clipped by 1 base and J by 2 bases; unmatched bases: 4. The CDR3 sequence is CASSQVSGSPYNEQFF. The CDR3 region has the DNA TGCGCCAGCAGCCAAGTGAGCGGGAGCCCCTACAATGAGCAGTTCTTC.

The chain carries TRBV9 and TRBJ2-3; TRBD2 is a possible D gene (6 bases). Germline lookup yields CDR1 SGDLS and CDR2 YYNGEE. The CDR3 runs to 15 residues. With 0 bases removed from V and 5 bases from J, the gap between germline ends came to 13 bases. This CDR3 reads CASSVEGLAEDTQYF. CDR3 DNA sequence: TGTGCCAGCAGCGTAGAGGGACTGGCGGAAGATACGCAGTATTTT.

V usage is TRBV7-2 and J usage is TRBJ2-1; 7 bases are shared with TRBD2. The CDR3 contains 16 residues. Unmatched junction bases numbered 13, after V lost 6 bases and J lost 5 bases. The germline V gene encodes CDR1 SGHTA and CDR2 FQGNSA. The CDR3 spells CASRTSLTGGHNEQFF. The CDR3 DNA sequence: TGTGCCAGCAGAACCTCGCTAACGGGAGGACACAATGAGCAGTTCTTC.

The chain carries TRBV21-1 and TRBJ1-1. TRBV21-1 constitutes a pseudogene. The CDR3 totals 11 residues. Here the CDR3 DNA reads TGTGCCAGCAGCAAAAGACTTTCGGCTTTCTTT. This translates into CASSKRLSAFF.

The chain joins TRBV5-4 to TRBJ2-3; possibly TRBD1 for D (5 bases). The CDR3 sequence is 13 residues long. V shed 5 bases and J shed 4 bases, with 11 bases lying between them. The germline V gene encodes CDR1 SGHNT and CDR2 YYREEE (reference sequence). The DNA for the CDR3 is TGTGCCAGCAGTCCATCAGGGCCAGATACGCAGTATTTT. Its protein is CASSPSGPDTQYF.

This chain links TRBV3-1 (or the pseudogene TRBV3-2) with TRBJ2-2; no reliable D call. This CDR3 region has 13 residues. Germline V lookup: CDR1 LGHDT, CDR2 YNNKEL (reference sequence). V was pared by 1 base and J by 6 bases, with 6 bases between. CDR3: CASSQAVPGELFF. DNA for the CDR3: TGTGCCAGCAGCCAAGCGGTCCCCGGGGAGCTGTTTTTT.

This clone was observed a few times. V and J are TRBV5-1 and TRBJ2-1; 11 positions agree with TRBD1. Trimming at V came to 4 bases and at J to 8 bases, leaving 2 bases not matched to a gene. The CDR3 is made up of 13 amino acids. Germline V CDR1 and CDR2: SGHRS, YFSETQ. This CDR3 is CASSRGQGDEQFF. For the CDR3, the DNA is TGCGCCAGCAGCAGGGGACAGGGGGATGAGCAGTTCTTC.

J is TRBJ2-5 and V is TRBV6-1; possible D gene TRBD2, 5 bases. Trimming removed 2 bases at V and 1 base at J, with 8 bases between. Germline V CDR1 and CDR2: MNHNS, SASEGT. CDR3 length: 14 amino acids. CDR3 sequence reads: CASSELGIQETQYF. As DNA, the CDR3 is TGTGCCAGCAGTGAACTCGGGATCCAAGAGACCCAGTACTTC.

The rearrangement uses TRBV30 and TRBJ1-1; D perhaps matches TRBD1 (6 bases). The germline V gene has CDR1 GTSNPN and CDR2 SVGIG (reference sequence). The CDR3 covers 13 residues. V was shortened by 4 bases and J by 1 base, with 10 bases between the two germline ends. As DNA, the CDR3 is TGTGCCTGGACACAGGGCGGGAACACTGAAGCTTTCTTT. Translated: CAWTQGGNTEAFF.

This sequence joins TRBV10-1 and TRBJ2-2; 8 bases are a match to TRBD2. The V gene end was trimmed by 4 bases and the J gene end by 5 bases; junction bases not matched to a gene: 12. From germline, CDR1 is WNHNN and CDR2 SYGVQD (reference sequence). The CDR3 runs 17 residues. CDR3 DNA: TGCGCCAGCAGTGTCTTCCCGGGAGGGCCGAGGACCGGGGAGCTGTTTTTT. Protein sequence: CASSVFPGGPRTGELFF.

The chain employs TRBV19 and TRBJ1-5; 10 bases line up with TRBD1. Trimming removed 7 bases from V and 3 bases from J; junction bases left unmatched: 9. The CDR3 is 16 residues long. CDR1 LNHDA and CDR2 SQIVND come from the germline V gene (reference sequence). In nucleotides, the CDR3 is TGTGCCAGTATCCGACAGGGGGCTGTAGTCAATCAGCCCCAGCATTTT. Translated, it gives CASIRQGAVVNQPQHF.

The chain joins TRBV27 to TRBJ2-3, with D maybe TRBD2 (6 bases). V dropped 6 bases and J dropped 4 bases, with 11 bases sitting between them. The CDR3 consists of 13 residues. Per the germline V gene, CDR1 is MNHEY and CDR2 is SMNVEV (reference sequence). The CDR3 sequence is CASSLTRADTQYF. The DNA for the CDR3 is TGTGCCAGCAGCCTGACTAGGGCAGATACGCAGTATTTT.

This chain uses TRBV9 with TRBJ2-3; TRBD2 aligns across 7 bases. V was pared by 6 bases and J by 4 bases, with 17 bases of the junction left unmatched. The CDR3 has 17 amino acids. Germline V lookup: CDR1 SGDLS, CDR2 YYNGEE. The CDR3 nucleotides are TGTGCCAGCAAGGGAGAGCGGGACCCTACCGGTGCAGATACGCAGTATTTT. It encodes CASKGERDPTGADTQYF.

This chain connects TRBV27 to TRBJ2-1, with 11 bases that match TRBD2. There are 17 residues in the CDR3. V lost 3 bases and J lost 8; bases outside the gene matches: 12. Germline CDR1 is MNHEY and CDR2 is SMNVEV (reference sequence). Written as DNA, the CDR3 is TGTGCCAGCAGTTTTTTTGTAGCGGGAGGGCCGATCCATGAGCAGTTCTTC. The encoded protein is CASSFFVAGGPIHEQFF.

This chain joins TRBV29-1 and TRBJ2-7; D might be TRBD2 (5 bases). This CDR3 has 12 residues. CDR1 and CDR2 from the germline V gene are SQVTM and ANQGSEA. V gave up 4 bases and J gave up 5 bases, with 12 bases separating them. DNA for the CDR3: TGCAGCGTTGGGCCCGGGGTGAACGAGCAGTACTTC. It codes for CSVGPGVNEQYF.

The CDR3 loop is CASSLAPRIERLGAEQFF. The CDR3, as DNA: TGTGCCAGCAGCTTAGCCCCCAGAATTGAGAGACTGGGGGCTGAGCAGTTCTTC. This chain uses TRBV7-6 with TRBJ2-1; a possible D gene is TRBD1 (6 bases). Germline CDR1 reads SGHVS; CDR2 reads FNYEAQ. The CDR3 totals 18 residues. V lost 0 bases and J 9 bases, leaving 24 bases between the germline ends.

The V and J genes are TRBV4-2 and TRBJ2-3, with 11 bases fitting TRBD2. This CDR3 region has 16 residues. Trimming took 0 bases from V and 10 from J; bases not matched to a gene: 9. Germline V gene data show CDR1 as LGHNA and CDR2 as YNFKEQ. In DNA form, the CDR3 reads TGTGCCAGCAGCCAAGAGCTGACTAGCGGGACTCCACCGCAGTATTTT. Its protein product is CASSQELTSGTPPQYF.

The chain recombines TRBV24-1 with TRBJ1-2; D might be TRBD1 (5 bases). The germline V and J ends were trimmed by 7 bases and 2 bases, with 28 bases remaining between them. This CDR3 contains 19 residues. Looked up from germline, CDR1 is KGHDR and CDR2 is SFDVKD. The CDR3 sequence: CATRGEGHTHPGPNYGYTF. The CDR3 nucleotides are TGTGCCACCAGGGGGGAGGGTCATACTCATCCAGGACCCAACTATGGCTACACCTTC.

The chain combines TRBV18 with TRBJ1-3; D remains ambiguous. The germline gives CDR1 KGHSH, CDR2 LQKENI. The CDR3 runs to 15 residues. V was shortened by 1 base and J by 4 bases, with 11 bases between the two germline ends. The CDR3 sequence is CASSPRTTQGNTIYF. The CDR3 coding sequence is TGTGCCAGCTCACCACGAACAACCCAAGGAAACACCATATATTTT.

J is TRBJ2-2 and V is TRBV11-2, with D possibly matching TRBD1 (6 bases). Germline V lookup: CDR1 SGHAT, CDR2 FQNNGV. Trimming removed 5 bases at V and 1 base at J, with 11 bases between. CDR3 length equals 15 residues. DNA of the CDR3: TGTGCCAGCAGCCGCAGGGGACGGAACACCGGGGAGCTGTTTTTT. Amino acid sequence: CASSRRGRNTGELFF.

V and J are TRBV6-5 and TRBJ2-5; maybe TRBD1 (6 bases). Germline lookup yields CDR1 MNHEY and CDR2 SVGAGI. The CDR3 sequence is 14 residues long. Trimming shortened V by 5 bases and J by 5 bases, and 15 bases separated the two germline ends. CDR3 bases: TGTGCCAGCAGTAGGCAGGGGATGATTGAGACCCAGTACTTC. Residues: CASSRQGMIETQYF.

V and J are TRBV14 and TRBJ1-1; weak D call: TRBD1 (6 bases). The CDR3 length is 16 residues. The germline V gene encodes CDR1 SGHDN and CDR2 FVKESK. The germline V and J ends were trimmed by 4 bases and 6 bases, with 21 bases remaining between them. This CDR3 is CASSLVGGLVVAEAFF. In DNA form, the CDR3 reads TGTGCCAGCAGCCTCGTGGGGGGGCTGGTGGTCGCTGAAGCTTTCTTT. Together with reference TRBV14 and TRBJ1-1, the CDR3 gives the full variable domain: EAGVTQFPSHSVIEKGQTVTLRCDPISGHDNLYWYRRVMGKEIKFLLHFVKESKQDESGMPNNRFLAERTGGTYSTLKVQPAELEDSGVYFCASSLVGGLVVAEAFFGQGTRLTVV.

The genes are TRBV20-1 and TRBJ2-7, with TRBD2 matching over 8 bases. The germline V gene has CDR1 DFQATT and CDR2 SNEGSKA (reference sequence). This CDR3 is built from 11 residues. V trimming: 5 bases; J trimming: 5 bases; junction bases outside the gene matches: 2. The CDR3 DNA sequence: TGCAGTGCTTATAGCGGGAACGAGCAGTACTTC. It yields the protein CSAYSGNEQYF.

This clone came up a few times. V and J are TRBV7-3 and TRBJ1-4; the D gene is possibly TRBD1 (6 bases). The CDR3 consists of 16 residues. Trimming stripped 9 bases from V and 8 bases from J, with 25 bases between. Germline assignment: CDR1 SGHTA and CDR2 FQGTGA. The CDR3 region has the DNA TGTGCCAGTACGTTGGGGGCTCCCGGAGCCAGCGAAAAACTGTTTTTT. Its protein product is CASTLGAPGASEKLFF. Looking up the rest from reference TRBV7-3 and TRBJ1-4 gives the full variable domain: GAGVSQTPSNKVTEKGKYVELRCDPISGHTALYWYRQSLGQGPEFLIYFQGTGAADDSGLPNDRFFAVRPEGSVSTLKIQRTERGDSAVYLCASTLGAPGASEKLFFGSGTQLSVL.

V and J are TRBV7-9 and TRBJ2-1, with 11 positions matching TRBD2. The CDR3 spans 18 residues. The germline gives CDR1 SEHNR, CDR2 FQNEAQ (reference sequence). V was clipped by 7 bases and J by 9 bases; unmatched bases: 20. CDR3 in amino acids: CASIPPFGTSGRGGEQFF. CDR3 coding DNA: TGTGCCAGCATCCCTCCATTCGGGACTAGCGGTAGGGGGGGTGAGCAGTTCTTC.

The gene calls are TRBV9 and TRBJ2-1; a weak D match, TRBD2 (6 bases). Germline values: CDR1 SGDLS, CDR2 YYNGEE. With 0 bases removed from V and 8 bases from J, the gap between germline ends came to 12 bases. This CDR3 comprises 14 residues. The CDR3 loop reads CASSVGGVAHEQFF. The DNA for the CDR3 is TGTGCCAGCAGCGTAGGGGGGGTTGCCCATGAGCAGTTCTTC.

The rearrangement links TRBV27 to TRBJ2-5; TRBD1 aligns across 9 bases. CDR1 MNHEY and CDR2 SMNVEV come from the germline V gene (reference sequence). With V trimmed by 5 bases and J by 2 bases, 3 bases remained unmatched. This CDR3 is 14 amino acids long. CDR3 sequence: CASSRDRAQETQYF. CDR3 DNA sequence: TGTGCCAGCAGTCGGGACAGGGCGCAAGAGACCCAGTACTTC.

This chain joins TRBV29-1 and TRBJ1-1; D is uncertain. Trimming pared 4 bases from V and 1 base from J, leaving 10 bases between. CDR1 is SQVTM and CDR2 is ANQGSEA in the germline V gene. CDR3 length: 13 amino acids. The CDR3 DNA reads as TGCAGCGTTGGTGGCTTATCGAACACTGAAGCTTTCTTT. Protein product: CSVGGLSNTEAFF. Using reference TRBV29-1 and TRBJ1-1 for the parts outside the CDR3, the full variable domain is SAVISQKPSRDICQRGTSLTIQCQVDSQVTMMFWYRQQPGQSLTLIATANQGSEATYESGFVIDKFPISRPNLTFSTLTVSNMSPEDSSIYLCSVGGLSNTEAFFGQGTRLTVV.